This T cell receptor beta chain was found in a study of CD8+ T cells in alopecia areata (dated by TCRdb to between 2018 and 2020). Describing the broader study: Treated patients were enrolled in an open-label pilot trial of oral tofacitinib at 5 to 10 mg twice daily for moderate-to-severe alopecia areata. Patients received tofacitinib for 6 to 18 months and were then followed off drug for 6 months to check for delayed response and recurrence. In both human patients and the C3H/HeJ mouse model, the study applied high-throughput TCRbeta sequencing to look at T cell clonal expansion in alopecia areata. Scalp tissue and sorted CD4+ and CD8+ peripheral blood T cells from patchy and totalis/universalis alopecia areata patients and from healthy controls were covered by human TCRbeta sequencing. Biopsies were taken from tofacitinib-treated patients at baseline and at 4 and 24 weeks of treatment, and a later scalp biopsy was taken in several of the tofacitinib-treated patients. Scalp clonality was compared across normal scalp (n=4), patchy alopecia areata scalp (n=8), and alopecia totalis/universalis scalp (n=8). RNA came from the PAXgene miRNA kit for fixed scalp, the miRNeasy kit for PBMCs, and the RNeasy kit for mouse skin. TCRbeta CDR3 regions were amplified by immunoSEQ multiplex PCR with 35 Vbeta forward and 13 Jbeta reverse primers.

What the work shows at the level of the full study, not this receptor alone: TCR sequences shared between patients were less clear than in mice, possibly partly because of HLA diversity in the patient population. Scalp TCR repertoire analysis is complicated because resident alphabeta T cells in normal human skin are also sequenced, whereas mouse skin is dominated by gammadelta T cells. Higher clonality and more expanded CD8+ clones were observed in lesional scalp than in normal scalp, particularly in alopecia totalis/universalis, a finding suggestive of antigenic drive.

Library method: the immunoSEQ multiplex PCR assay. RNA was extracted from all samples and reverse transcribed into cDNA, which served as template for TCR sequencing. SuperScript III was used for first-strand cDNA synthesis, primed with a 2:1 mix of oligo-dT and random hexamers. A synthetic immune receptor repertoire was used to gauge amplification bias, and whatever bias remained was removed computationally. Regarding the original processing steps: Raw reads were preprocessed to remove errors, and CDR3 was defined by IMGT conventions from the conserved cysteine to phenylalanine. Clonality was computed by normalizing Shannon entropy by log2 of the number of productive unique TCRs and subtracting the result from 1. Scalp TCRbeta sequences were cross-referenced with sorted blood CD4 and CD8 repertoires so that the CD4 or CD8 identity of scalp clones could be inferred. Imported from immuneACCESS, the table was reduced by TCRdb to in-frame sequences with V and J called. These copies leave out some clones; in studies compared against another copy, an unresolved V gene accounts for under half, and the cause of the remainder is not known. Clonal size and the V and J genes are those of that table, whereas D and trimming came from the DNA. A total of 13,000 or so clones appear in this sample, more than 55% of them only once. Of the sample, 10% to 15% is held by the ten largest clones.

Peripheral blood and lesional scalp punch biopsies were obtained from patients with alopecia areata. Scalp biopsies from humans were placed right away in PAXgene tissue containers for fixation. Concerning this clone: Its specific antigen is unknown. Base quality data are lacking; no much larger clone is found one base away.

CDR1 and CDR2 were assigned from the germline V gene as SGHDN and FVKESK. The germline ends are 16 bases apart after V is trimmed by 4 bases and J by 3 bases. The CDR3 spans 16 residues, from the cysteine through the phenylalanine. The CDR3 DNA has 48 bases and is translated from base 1. In this chain, TRBV14 is recombined with TRBJ2-1; the D gene is possibly TRBD1, with 6 bases matching. The sample consisted of skin. The source of this sequence is a human donor with alopecia areata. The nucleotide sequence is TGTGCCAGCAGCCCTAAAGATTGGACAGACTACAATGAGCAGTTCTTC. This translates into CASSPKDWTDYNEQFF.